The 6 T cell receptor beta chains below all came from one sample that was sequenced in a study of T cell repertoires in cytomegalovirus infection. From the reads, TCRdb called clonotypes with MiXCR, one entry per CDR3 protein. Among roughly 180,000 distinct CDR3 sequences, 17% were seen once, and the ten largest hold approximately 25%. Input material: CD8+ T cells from PBMCs. The receptor set was obtained from a human donor in good health (CMV status not recorded). Some clones in this sample may be carry-over from other donors' samples.

The CDR3 nucleotides are TGTGCCAGCAGCCAAGATCTCAGCAGGGCTAGGGATGAGCAGTTCTTC. Translated, it gives CASSQDLSRARDEQFF. V and J are TRBV14 and TRBJ2-1; D is possibly TRBD1 (5 bases). This CDR3 is built from 16 residues. The germline V gene encodes CDR1 SGHDN and CDR2 FVKESK. The germline V and J ends were trimmed by 0 bases and 8 bases, with 17 bases remaining between them.

In this sample, this clonotype turned up a few times. V is TRBV29-1 and J is TRBJ1-1; 7 nucleotides align to TRBD1. J gave up 8 bases and V 5 bases, and 2 bases lay outside the gene matches. The germline CDR1 and CDR2 sequences are SQVTM and ANQGSEA. The CDR3 totals 10 residues. The CDR3, as DNA: TGCAGCGTTACGGACAGGGAAGCTTTCTTT. It encodes CSVTDREAFF. The full variable domain, its missing parts supplied by reference TRBV29-1 and TRBJ1-1, is SAVISQKPSRDICQRGTSLTIQCQVDSQVTMMFWYRQQPGQSLTLIATANQGSEATYESGFVIDKFPISRPNLTFSTLTVSNMSPEDSSIYLCSVTDREAFFGQGTRLTVV.

This clonotype was observed at least ten times. The V call is TRBV7-8, the J call TRBJ1-1, with 8 bases fitting TRBD1. Germline lookup yields CDR1 SGHVS and CDR2 FQNEAQ. The CDR3 contains 21 residues. The V segment lost 5 bases and the J segment 0 bases; nucleotides outside the gene matches: 23. CDR3 amino acids: CASSHNNIARAGGRMNTEAFF. CDR3 DNA: TGTGCCAGCAGCCACAATAACATAGCGCGGGCAGGGGGCAGGATGAACACTGAAGCTTTCTTT.

The chain couples TRBV4-2 to TRBJ2-1; maybe TRBD2 (6 bases). Trimming cost V 1 base and J 7 bases, with 20 bases left between them. This CDR3 is built from 17 residues. CDR1 is LGHNA and CDR2 is YNFKEQ in the germline V gene. The CDR3 here is CASSQAKEGRVKNEQFF. The CDR3 region has the DNA TGTGCCAGCAGCCAAGCCAAGGAGGGACGGGTTAAGAATGAGCAGTTCTTC.

This clonotype was recorded a few times. This sequence joins TRBV7-6 and TRBJ1-1; maybe TRBD1 (5 bases). CDR1 is SGHVS and CDR2 is FNYEAQ in the germline V gene. This CDR3 comprises 15 residues. Trimming stripped 1 base from V and 0 bases from J, with 9 bases between. The CDR3 spells CASSLVGDLNTEAFF. The CDR3 region has the DNA TGTGCCAGCAGCTTAGTAGGGGACCTGAACACTGAAGCTTTCTTT. The entire variable domain, with the rest obtained from reference TRBV7-6 and TRBJ1-1, is as follows: GAGVSQSPRYKVTKRGQDVALRCDPISGHVSLYWYRQALGQGPEFLTYFNYEAQQDKSGLPNDRFSAERPEGSISTLTIQRTEQRDSAMYRCASSLVGDLNTEAFFGQGTRLTVV.

This rearrangement joins TRBV7-8 to TRBJ1-2; maybe TRBD1 (5 bases). The V gene lost 0 bases and the J gene lost 10 bases, with 15 bases spanning the gap. Germline V gene lookup returns CDR1 SGHVS and CDR2 FQNEAQ. The CDR3 has 14 residues. CDR3 nucleotide sequence: TGTGCCAGCAGCTTAGCGGAGGGACCGAAACCCTACACCTTC. This gives the protein CASSLAEGPKPYTF.